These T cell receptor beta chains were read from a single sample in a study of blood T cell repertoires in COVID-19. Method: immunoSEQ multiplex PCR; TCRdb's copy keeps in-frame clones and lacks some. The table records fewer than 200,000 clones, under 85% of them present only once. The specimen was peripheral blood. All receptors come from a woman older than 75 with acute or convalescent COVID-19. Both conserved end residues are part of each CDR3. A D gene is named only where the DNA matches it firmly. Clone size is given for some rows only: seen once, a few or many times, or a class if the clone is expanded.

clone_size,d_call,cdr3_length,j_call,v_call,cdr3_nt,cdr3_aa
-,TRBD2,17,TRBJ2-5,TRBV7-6,TGTGCCAGCAGCGGGGCTAGCGGGGGGGCAGCGGGAGAGACCCAGTACTTC,CASSGASGGAAGETQYF
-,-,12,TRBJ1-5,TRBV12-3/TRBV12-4,TGTGCCAGCAGTTCCCAGCGCGGGCCCCAGCATTTT,CASSSQRGPQHF
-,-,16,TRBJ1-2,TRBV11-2,TGTGCCAGCAGCTTAGATCTAGGCGGGGGGTACTATGGCTACACCTTC,CASSLDLGGGYYGYTF
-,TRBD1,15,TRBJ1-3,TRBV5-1,TGCGCCAGCAGACCCTGGACAGGCTCTGGAAACACCATATATTTT,CASRPWTGSGNTIYF
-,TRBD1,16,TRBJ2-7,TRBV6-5,TGTGCCAGCAGTTACTCGCCTCAAGGGGGCACCTACGAGCAGTACTTC,CASSYSPQGGTYEQYF
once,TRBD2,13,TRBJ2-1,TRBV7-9,TGTGCCAGCAGCTTAGGAAGCGGGGGCGAGCAGTTCTTC,CASSLGSGGEQFF
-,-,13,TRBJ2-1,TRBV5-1,TGCGCCAGCAGCCGATCCGGGAGCAATGAGCAGTTCTTC,CASSRSGSNEQFF
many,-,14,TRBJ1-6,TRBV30,TGTGCCTGGAGTGGAGTACTCTATAATTCACCCCTCCACTTT,CAWSGVLYNSPLHF
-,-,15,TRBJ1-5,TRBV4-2,TGTGCCAGCAGGGCCGGAACAGCCGAAGGTCAGCCCCAGCATTTT,CASRAGTAEGQPQHF
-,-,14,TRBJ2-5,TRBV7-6,TGTGCCAGCAGCTTGGGAGCCACCCAAGAGACCCAGTACTTC,CASSLGATQETQYF
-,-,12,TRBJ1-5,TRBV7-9,TGTGCCAGCAGCTTAGAGGGGATTTTACAGCATTTT,CASSLEGILQHF
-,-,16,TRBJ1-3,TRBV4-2,TGTGCCAGCAGCCAAGCAAAAGCGAGCTCTGGAAACACCATATATTTT,CASSQAKASSGNTIYF
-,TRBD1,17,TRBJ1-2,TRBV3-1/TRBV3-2,TGTGCCAGCAGCCAAGGATGGGGAACAGGGGATGGTTATGGCTACACCTTC,CASSQGWGTGDGYGYTF
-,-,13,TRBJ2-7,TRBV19,TGTGCCAGTAGTACACCACAGGCGCGTGAGCAGTACTTC,CASSTPQAREQYF
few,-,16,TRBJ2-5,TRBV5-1,TGCGCCAGCAGCTTGGAGTTTCGGGGACAATCTGAGACCCAGTACTTC,CASSLEFRGQSETQYF
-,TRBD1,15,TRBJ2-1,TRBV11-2,TGTGCCAGCAGTCCGGGACAGGGTTCCTACAATGAGCAGTTCTTC,CASSPGQGSYNEQFF
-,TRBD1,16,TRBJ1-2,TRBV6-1,TGTGCCAGCAGTGACATCCGGGACAGGGGATTCTATGGCTACACCTTC,CASSDIRDRGFYGYTF
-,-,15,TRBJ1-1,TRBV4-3,TGCGCCAGCAGCCAGTTGGACGGAGGGTGGACTGAAGCTTTCTTT,CASSQLDGGWTEAFF
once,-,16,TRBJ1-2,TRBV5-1,TGCGCCAGCAGCTTGGAAGGACAGACCGATGACTATGGCTACACCTTC,CASSLEGQTDDYGYTF
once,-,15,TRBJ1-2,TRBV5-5,TGTGCCAGCACCTCCGAGCCGAGCAGCGGATATGGCTACACCTTC,CASTSEPSSGYGYTF
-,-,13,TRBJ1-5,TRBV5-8,TGTGCCAGCAGCTTGGGTCCCAGTCAGCCCCAGCATTTT,CASSLGPSQPQHF
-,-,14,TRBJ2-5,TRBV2,TGTGCCAGCACGAGGGCAGGGGTTGGAGAGACCCAGTACTTC,CASTRAGVGETQYF
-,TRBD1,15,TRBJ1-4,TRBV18,TGTGCCAGCTCCGGTCGACAGGGTACGGACGAAAAACTGTTTTTT,CASSGRQGTDEKLFF
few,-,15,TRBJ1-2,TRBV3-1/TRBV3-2,TGTGCCAGCAGCGGCGAGGCTACTCAGGGGTGGGGCTACACCTTC,CASSGEATQGWGYTF
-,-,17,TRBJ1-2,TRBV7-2,TGTGCCAGCAGCCGTTTCATAGGGGCTCTGGCCTTCGATGGCTACACCTTC,CASSRFIGALAFDGYTF
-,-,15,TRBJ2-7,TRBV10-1,TGCGCCAGCAGTCCGGGGGTAGGGGTTACCTACGAGCAGTACTTC,CASSPGVGVTYEQYF
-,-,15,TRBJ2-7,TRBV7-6,TGTGCCAGCAGCTTAGCCCAGGGGGGAGGCTACGAGCAGTACTTC,CASSLAQGGGYEQYF
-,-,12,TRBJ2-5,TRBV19,TGTGCCAGTAGTGCGCCCCAACAGACCCAGTACTTC,CASSAPQQTQYF
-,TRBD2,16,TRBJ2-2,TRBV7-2,TGTGCCAGCAGCTTGGCACTAGCGGGGAACACCGGGGAGCTGTTTTTT,CASSLALAGNTGELFF
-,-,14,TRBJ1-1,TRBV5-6,TGTGCCAGCAGCTTGAGGGGCCTGTTCACTGAAGCTTTCTTT,CASSLRGLFTEAFF
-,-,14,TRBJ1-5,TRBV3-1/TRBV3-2,TGTGCCAGCAGCCCATTTCCCACAGATCAGCCCCAGCATTTT,CASSPFPTDQPQHF
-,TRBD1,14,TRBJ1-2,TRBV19,TGTGCCAGTAGTCGACAGGGGAGTTCACGTGGCTACACCTTC,CASSRQGSSRGYTF
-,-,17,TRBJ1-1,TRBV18,TGTGCCAGCTCACCACGCTGGTCTAGGCAAAGAAACACTGAAGCTTTCTTT,CASSPRWSRQRNTEAFF
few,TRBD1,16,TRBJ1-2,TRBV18,TGTGCCAGCTCACCACAAGTGGAGGGGGCCATTTATGGCTACACCTTC,CASSPQVEGAIYGYTF
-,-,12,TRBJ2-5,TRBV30,TGTGCCTGGAGGCGAACCCAAGAGACCCAGTACTTC,CAWRRTQETQYF
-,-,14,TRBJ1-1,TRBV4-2,TGTGCCAGCAGCCAAGTATTAGAGGAGATGTCCGCTTTCTTT,CASSQVLEEMSAFF
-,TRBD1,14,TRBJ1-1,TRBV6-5,TGTGCCAGCAGTTACAGGGGGCAGGGCACTGAAGCTTTCTTT,CASSYRGQGTEAFF
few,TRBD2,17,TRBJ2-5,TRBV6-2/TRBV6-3,TGTGCCAGCAGTTACTCGGTGCTAGCGGGCGGGCAAGAGACCCAGTACTTC,CASSYSVLAGGQETQYF
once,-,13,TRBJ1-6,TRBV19,TGTGCCAGTACAGGGGTCCACAATTCACCCCTCCACTTT,CASTGVHNSPLHF
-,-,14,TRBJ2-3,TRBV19,TGTGCCAGTAGTATAGATCCCAGGACAGATACGCAGTATTTT,CASSIDPRTDTQYF
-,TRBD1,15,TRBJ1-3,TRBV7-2,TGTGCCAGCAGCAATAACAGGGGGAACGTCGACACCATATATTTT,CASSNNRGNVDTIYF
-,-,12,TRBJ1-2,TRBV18,TGTGCCAGCTCACCACTTACAGGCGTCTACACCTTC,CASSPLTGVYTF
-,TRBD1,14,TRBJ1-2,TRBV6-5,TGTGCCAGCAGGCCACAGGGGGCCGGGAAGGGCTACACCTTC,CASRPQGAGKGYTF
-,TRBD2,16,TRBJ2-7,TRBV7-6,TGTGCCAGCAGCCGACTCGGAGATTCCGGGAGGGCCGGGCAGTACTTC,CASSRLGDSGRAGQYF
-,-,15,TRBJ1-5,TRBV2,TGTGCCAGCAGTGGGTCGACAAAGAGCAATCAGCCCCAGCATTTT,CASSGSTKSNQPQHF
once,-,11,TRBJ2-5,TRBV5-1,TGCGCCAGCAGCGGCCCGGAGACCCAGTACTTC,CASSGPETQYF
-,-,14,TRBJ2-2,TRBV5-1,TGCGCCAGCAGCTTCCGGGCGGGATACGGGGAGCTGTTTTTT,CASSFRAGYGELFF
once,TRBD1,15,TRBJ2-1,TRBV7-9,TGTGCCAGCAGCTTAGAACAGGGGGCGTGGAATGAGCAGTTCTTC,CASSLEQGAWNEQFF
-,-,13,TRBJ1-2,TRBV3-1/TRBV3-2,TGTGCCAGCAGCCCAACGGTAGACTATGGCTACACCTTC,CASSPTVDYGYTF
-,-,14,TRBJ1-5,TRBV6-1,TGTGCCAGCAGTGAGGTTGGGGGGGACAAGCCCCAGCATTTT,CASSEVGGDKPQHF
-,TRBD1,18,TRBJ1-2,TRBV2,TGTGCCAGCAGAGTGGACAGGGGGAGGTTTAATACGCGGCATGGCTACACCTTC,CASRVDRGRFNTRHGYTF
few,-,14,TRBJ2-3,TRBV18,TGTGCCAGCTCACCAACGGGAGACACAGATACGCAGTATTTT,CASSPTGDTDTQYF
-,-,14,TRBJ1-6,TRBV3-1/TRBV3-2,TGTGCCAGCAGCATAGGAGTTAGCCTTTCACCCCTCCACTTT,CASSIGVSLSPLHF